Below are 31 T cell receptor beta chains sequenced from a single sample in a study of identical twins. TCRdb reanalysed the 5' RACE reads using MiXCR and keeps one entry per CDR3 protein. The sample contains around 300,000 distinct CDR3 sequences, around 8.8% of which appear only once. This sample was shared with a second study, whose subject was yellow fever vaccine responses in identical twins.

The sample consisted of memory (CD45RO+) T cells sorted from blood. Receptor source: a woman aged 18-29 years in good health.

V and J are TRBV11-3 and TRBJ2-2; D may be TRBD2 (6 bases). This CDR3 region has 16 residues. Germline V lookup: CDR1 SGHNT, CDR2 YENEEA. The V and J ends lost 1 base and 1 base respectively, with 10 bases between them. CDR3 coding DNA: TGTGCCAGCAGCTTAGTGGGAGGACAGAACACCGGGGAGCTGTTTTTT. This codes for CASSLVGGQNTGELFF. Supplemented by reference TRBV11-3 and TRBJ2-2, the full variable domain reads EAGVVQSPRYKIIEKKQPVAFWCNPISGHNTLYWYLQNLGQGPELLIRYENEEAVDDSQLPKDRFSAERLKGVDSTLKIQPAELGDSAVYLCASSLVGGQNTGELFFGEGSRLTVL.

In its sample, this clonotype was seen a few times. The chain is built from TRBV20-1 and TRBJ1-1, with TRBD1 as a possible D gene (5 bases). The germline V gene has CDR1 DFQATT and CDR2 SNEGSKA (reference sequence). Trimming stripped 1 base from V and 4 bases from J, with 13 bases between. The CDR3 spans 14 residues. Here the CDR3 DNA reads TGCAGTGCTAGAGTTTCTCCGGGGGGCACTGAAGCTTTCTTT. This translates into CSARVSPGGTEAFF.

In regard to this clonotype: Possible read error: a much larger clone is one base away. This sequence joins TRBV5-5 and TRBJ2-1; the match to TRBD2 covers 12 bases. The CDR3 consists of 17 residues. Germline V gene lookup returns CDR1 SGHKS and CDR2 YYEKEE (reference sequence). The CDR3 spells CASSLSPASGRVDEQLF. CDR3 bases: TGTGCCAGCAGCTTAAGTCCGGCTAGCGGGAGGGTCGATGAGCAGCTCTTC.

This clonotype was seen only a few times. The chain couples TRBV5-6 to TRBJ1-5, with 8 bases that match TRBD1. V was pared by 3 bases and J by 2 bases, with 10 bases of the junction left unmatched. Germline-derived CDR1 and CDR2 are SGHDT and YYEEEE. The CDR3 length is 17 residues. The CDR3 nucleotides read TGTGCCAGCAGCTATCGGGCAGGGGGCGGTGGCAATCAGCCCCAGCATTTT. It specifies CASSYRAGGGGNQPQHF. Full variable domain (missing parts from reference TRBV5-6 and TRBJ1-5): DAGVTQSPTHLIKTRGQQVTLRCSPKSGHDTVSWYQQALGQGPQFIFQYYEEEERQRGNFPDRFSGHQFPNYSSELNVNALLLGDSALYLCASSYRAGGGGNQPQHFGDGTRLSIL.

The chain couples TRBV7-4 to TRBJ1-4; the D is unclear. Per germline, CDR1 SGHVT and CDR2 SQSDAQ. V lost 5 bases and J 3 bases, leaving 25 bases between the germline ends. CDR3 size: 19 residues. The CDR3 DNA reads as TGTGCCAGCAGCCGACACCGGGCCTTTCGCCCGGCGTCTAATGAAAAACTGTTTTTT. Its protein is CASSRHRAFRPASNEKLFF.

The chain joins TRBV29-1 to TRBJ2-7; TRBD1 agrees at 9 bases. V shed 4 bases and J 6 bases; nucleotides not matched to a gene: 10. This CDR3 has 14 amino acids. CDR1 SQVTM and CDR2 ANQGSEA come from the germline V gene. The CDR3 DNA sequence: TGCAGCGTTGGGCAGGGGACAGGGCCGGGCGAGCAGTACTTC. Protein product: CSVGQGTGPGEQYF.

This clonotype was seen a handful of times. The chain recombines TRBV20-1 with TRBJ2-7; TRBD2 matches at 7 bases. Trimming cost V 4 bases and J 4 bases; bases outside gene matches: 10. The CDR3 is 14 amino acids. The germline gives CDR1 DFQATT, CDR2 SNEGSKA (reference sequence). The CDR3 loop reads CSATRGGSRYEQYF. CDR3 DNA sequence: TGCAGTGCTACCCGTGGCGGGAGCCGTTACGAGCAGTACTTC.

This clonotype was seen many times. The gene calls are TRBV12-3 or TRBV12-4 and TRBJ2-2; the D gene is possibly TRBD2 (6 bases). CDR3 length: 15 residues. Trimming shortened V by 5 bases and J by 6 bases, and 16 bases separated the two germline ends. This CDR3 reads CASSPGTGGSGELFF. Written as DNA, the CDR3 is TGTGCCAGCAGTCCGGGGACCGGGGGATCCGGGGAGCTGTTTTTT.

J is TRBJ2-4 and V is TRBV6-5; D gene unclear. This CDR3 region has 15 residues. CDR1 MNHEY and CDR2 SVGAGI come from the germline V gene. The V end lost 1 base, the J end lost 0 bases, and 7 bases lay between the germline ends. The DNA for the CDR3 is TGTGCCAGCAGTTACTTAAGGAAAGCCAAAAACATTCAGTACTTC. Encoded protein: CASSYLRKAKNIQYF.

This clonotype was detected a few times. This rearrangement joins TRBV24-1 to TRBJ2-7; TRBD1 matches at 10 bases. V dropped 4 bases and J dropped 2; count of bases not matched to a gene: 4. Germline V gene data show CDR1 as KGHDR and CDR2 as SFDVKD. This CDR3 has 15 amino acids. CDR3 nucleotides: TGTGCCACCAGTGACGGACAGGGGGGAACCTACGAGCAGTACTTC. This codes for CATSDGQGGTYEQYF.

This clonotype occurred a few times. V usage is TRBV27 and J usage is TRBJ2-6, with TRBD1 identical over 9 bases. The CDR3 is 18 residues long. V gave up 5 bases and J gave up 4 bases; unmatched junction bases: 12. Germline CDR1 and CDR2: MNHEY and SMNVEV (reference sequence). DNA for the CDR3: TGTGCCAGCAGTACTCAGGGACAGGGAGGCTCCGGGGCCAACGTCCTGACTTTC. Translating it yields CASSTQGQGGSGANVLTF.

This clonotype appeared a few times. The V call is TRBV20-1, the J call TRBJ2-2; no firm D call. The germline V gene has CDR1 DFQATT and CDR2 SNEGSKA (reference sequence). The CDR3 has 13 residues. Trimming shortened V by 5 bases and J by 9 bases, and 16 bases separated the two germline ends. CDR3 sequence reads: CSAPRTATRELFF. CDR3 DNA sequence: TGCAGTGCTCCGAGGACGGCTACCAGGGAGCTGTTTTTT.

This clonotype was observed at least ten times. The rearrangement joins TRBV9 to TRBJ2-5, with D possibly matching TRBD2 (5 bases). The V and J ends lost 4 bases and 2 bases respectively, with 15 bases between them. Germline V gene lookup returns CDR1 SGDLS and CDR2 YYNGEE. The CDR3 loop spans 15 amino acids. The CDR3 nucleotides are TGTGCCAGCAGCACCCGGGGTTCGACTCAAGAGACCCAGTACTTC. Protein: CASSTRGSTQETQYF.

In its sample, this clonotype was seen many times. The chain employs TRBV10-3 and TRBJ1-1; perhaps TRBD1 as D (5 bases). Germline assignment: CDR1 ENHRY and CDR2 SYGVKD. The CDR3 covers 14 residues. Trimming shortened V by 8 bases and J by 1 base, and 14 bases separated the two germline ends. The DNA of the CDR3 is TGTGCCATCTCTAGGGACGGATCGAACACTGAAGCTTTCTTT. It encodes CAISRDGSNTEAFF.

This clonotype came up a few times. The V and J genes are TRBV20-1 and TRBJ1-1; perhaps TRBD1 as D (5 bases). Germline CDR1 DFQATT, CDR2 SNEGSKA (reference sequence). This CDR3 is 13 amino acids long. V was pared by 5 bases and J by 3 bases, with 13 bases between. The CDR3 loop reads CSAAREFDTEAFF. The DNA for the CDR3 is TGCAGTGCTGCCAGGGAATTTGACACTGAAGCTTTCTTT.

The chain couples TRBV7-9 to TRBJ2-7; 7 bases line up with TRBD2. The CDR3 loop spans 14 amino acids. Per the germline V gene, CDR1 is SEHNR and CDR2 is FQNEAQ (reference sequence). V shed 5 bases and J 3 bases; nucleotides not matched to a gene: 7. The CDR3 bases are TGTGCCAGCAGCGTAGGCGGGAGCCTCTACGAGCAGTACTTC. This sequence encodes CASSVGGSLYEQYF.

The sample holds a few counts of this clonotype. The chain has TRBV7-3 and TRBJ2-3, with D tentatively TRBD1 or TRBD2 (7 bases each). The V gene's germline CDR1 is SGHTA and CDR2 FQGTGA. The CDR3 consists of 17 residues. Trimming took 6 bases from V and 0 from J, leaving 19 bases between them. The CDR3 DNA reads TGTGCCAGCAGTATAAGGGGGCAGCGGGACAGCACAGATACGCAGTATTTT. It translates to CASSIRGQRDSTDTQYF. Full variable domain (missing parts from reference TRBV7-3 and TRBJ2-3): GAGVSQTPSNKVTEKGKYVELRCDPISGHTALYWYRQSLGQGPEFLIYFQGTGAADDSGLPNDRFFAVRPEGSVSTLKIQRTERGDSAVYLCASSIRGQRDSTDTQYFGPGTRLTVL.

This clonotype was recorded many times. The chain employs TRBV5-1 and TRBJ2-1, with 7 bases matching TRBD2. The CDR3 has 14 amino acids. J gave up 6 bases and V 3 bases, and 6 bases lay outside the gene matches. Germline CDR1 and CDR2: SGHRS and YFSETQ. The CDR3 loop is CASSYATGGNEQFF. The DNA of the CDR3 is TGCGCCAGCAGCTATGCCACGGGGGGCAATGAGCAGTTCTTC.

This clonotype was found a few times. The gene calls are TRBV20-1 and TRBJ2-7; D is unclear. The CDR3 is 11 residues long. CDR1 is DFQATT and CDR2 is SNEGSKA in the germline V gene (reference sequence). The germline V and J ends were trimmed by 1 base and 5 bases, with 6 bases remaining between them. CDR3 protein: CSARGGNEQYF. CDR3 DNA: TGCAGTGCTAGAGGTGGGAACGAGCAGTACTTC.

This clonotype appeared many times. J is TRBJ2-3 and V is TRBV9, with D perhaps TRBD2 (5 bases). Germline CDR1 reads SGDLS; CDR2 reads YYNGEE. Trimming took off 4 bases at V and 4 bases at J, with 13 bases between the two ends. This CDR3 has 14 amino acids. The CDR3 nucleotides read TGTGCCAGCAGCAGTGGTGGGAGCGCAGATACGCAGTATTTT. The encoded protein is CASSSGGSADTQYF.

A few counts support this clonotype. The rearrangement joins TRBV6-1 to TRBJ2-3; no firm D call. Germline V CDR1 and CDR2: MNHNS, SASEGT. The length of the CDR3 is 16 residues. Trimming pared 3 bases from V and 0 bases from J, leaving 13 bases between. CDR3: CASSEVAGASTDTQYF. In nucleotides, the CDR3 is TGTGCCAGCAGTGAGGTAGCCGGCGCTAGCACAGATACGCAGTATTTT.

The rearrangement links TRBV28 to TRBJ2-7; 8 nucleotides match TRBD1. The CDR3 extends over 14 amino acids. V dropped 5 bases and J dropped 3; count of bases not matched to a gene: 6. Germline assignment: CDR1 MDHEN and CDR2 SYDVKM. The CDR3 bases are TGTGCCAGCAGTGGACAGGGTGTCGTCTACGAGCAGTACGTC. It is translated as CASSGQGVVYEQYV.

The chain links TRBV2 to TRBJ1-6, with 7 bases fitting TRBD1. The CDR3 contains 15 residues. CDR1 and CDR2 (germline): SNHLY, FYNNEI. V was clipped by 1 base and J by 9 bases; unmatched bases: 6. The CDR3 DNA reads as TGTGCCAGCAGTGAAGTTGGACAGGAGAGTTCACCCCTCCACTTT. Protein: CASSEVGQESSPLHF.

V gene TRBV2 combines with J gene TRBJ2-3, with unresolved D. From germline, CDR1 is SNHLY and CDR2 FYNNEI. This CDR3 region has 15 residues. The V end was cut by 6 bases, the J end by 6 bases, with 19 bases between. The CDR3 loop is CASREQSKGRDTQYF. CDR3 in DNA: TGTGCCAGCAGGGAACAATCGAAGGGCCGGGATACGCAGTATTTT.

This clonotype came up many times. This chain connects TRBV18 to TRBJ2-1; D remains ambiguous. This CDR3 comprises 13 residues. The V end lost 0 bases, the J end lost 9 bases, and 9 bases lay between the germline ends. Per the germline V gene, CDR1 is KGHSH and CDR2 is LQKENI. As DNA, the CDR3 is TGTGCCAGCTCACCACCTCCGGCCGTTGAGCAGTTCTTC. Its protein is CASSPPPAVEQFF.

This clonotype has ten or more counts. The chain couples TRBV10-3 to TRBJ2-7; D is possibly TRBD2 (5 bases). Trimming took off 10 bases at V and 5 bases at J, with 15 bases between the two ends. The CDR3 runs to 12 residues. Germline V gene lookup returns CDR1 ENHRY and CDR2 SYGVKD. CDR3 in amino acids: CATRTGKDEQYF. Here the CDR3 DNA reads TGTGCCACCCGGACTGGAAAGGACGAGCAGTACTTC.

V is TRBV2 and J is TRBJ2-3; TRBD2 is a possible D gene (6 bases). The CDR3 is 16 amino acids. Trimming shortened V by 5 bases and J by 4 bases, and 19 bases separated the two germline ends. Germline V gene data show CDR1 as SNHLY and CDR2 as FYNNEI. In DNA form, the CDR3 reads TGTGCCAGCAGTCCCGACCGGGGTCCGGGAGCAGATACGCAGTATTTT. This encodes CASSPDRGPGADTQYF.

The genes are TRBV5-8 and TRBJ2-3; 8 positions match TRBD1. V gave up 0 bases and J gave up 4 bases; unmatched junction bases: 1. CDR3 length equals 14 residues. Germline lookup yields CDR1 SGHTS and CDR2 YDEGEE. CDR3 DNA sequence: TGTGCCAGCAGCTTGGTACAGGGGGCAGATACGCAGTATTTT. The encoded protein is CASSLVQGADTQYF.

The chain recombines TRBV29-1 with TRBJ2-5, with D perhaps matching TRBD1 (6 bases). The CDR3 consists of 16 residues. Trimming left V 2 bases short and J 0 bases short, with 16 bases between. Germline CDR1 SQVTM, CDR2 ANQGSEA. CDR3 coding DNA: TGCAGCGTTGAACCCCTCGAGCAGGGGAACCAAGAGACCCAGTACTTC. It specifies CSVEPLEQGNQETQYF. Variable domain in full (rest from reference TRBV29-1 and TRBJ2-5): SAVISQKPSRDICQRGTSLTIQCQVDSQVTMMFWYRQQPGQSLTLIATANQGSEATYESGFVIDKFPISRPNLTFSTLTVSNMSPEDSSIYLCSVEPLEQGNQETQYFGPGTRLLVL.

In DNA, the CDR3 is TGTGCCAGCACCACAGGACAGGGGACTGAAGCTTTCTTT. Encoded protein: CASTTGQGTEAFF. The chain has TRBV6-1 and TRBJ1-1, with TRBD1 matching 9 bases. The V segment lost 7 bases and the J segment 5 bases; nucleotides outside the gene matches: 5. Germline loops: CDR1 MNHNS, CDR2 SASEGT. The CDR3 totals 13 residues.

The CDR3 loop reads CASSEVGQGSGYTF. DNA for the CDR3: TGTGCCAGCAGTGAAGTGGGACAGGGTTCAGGCTACACCTTC. The chain recombines TRBV2 with TRBJ1-2; 9 positions agree with TRBD1. The length of the CDR3 is 14 residues. From germline, CDR1 is SNHLY and CDR2 FYNNEI. The ends lost 1 base at V and 8 bases at J; junction bases unmatched: 5.